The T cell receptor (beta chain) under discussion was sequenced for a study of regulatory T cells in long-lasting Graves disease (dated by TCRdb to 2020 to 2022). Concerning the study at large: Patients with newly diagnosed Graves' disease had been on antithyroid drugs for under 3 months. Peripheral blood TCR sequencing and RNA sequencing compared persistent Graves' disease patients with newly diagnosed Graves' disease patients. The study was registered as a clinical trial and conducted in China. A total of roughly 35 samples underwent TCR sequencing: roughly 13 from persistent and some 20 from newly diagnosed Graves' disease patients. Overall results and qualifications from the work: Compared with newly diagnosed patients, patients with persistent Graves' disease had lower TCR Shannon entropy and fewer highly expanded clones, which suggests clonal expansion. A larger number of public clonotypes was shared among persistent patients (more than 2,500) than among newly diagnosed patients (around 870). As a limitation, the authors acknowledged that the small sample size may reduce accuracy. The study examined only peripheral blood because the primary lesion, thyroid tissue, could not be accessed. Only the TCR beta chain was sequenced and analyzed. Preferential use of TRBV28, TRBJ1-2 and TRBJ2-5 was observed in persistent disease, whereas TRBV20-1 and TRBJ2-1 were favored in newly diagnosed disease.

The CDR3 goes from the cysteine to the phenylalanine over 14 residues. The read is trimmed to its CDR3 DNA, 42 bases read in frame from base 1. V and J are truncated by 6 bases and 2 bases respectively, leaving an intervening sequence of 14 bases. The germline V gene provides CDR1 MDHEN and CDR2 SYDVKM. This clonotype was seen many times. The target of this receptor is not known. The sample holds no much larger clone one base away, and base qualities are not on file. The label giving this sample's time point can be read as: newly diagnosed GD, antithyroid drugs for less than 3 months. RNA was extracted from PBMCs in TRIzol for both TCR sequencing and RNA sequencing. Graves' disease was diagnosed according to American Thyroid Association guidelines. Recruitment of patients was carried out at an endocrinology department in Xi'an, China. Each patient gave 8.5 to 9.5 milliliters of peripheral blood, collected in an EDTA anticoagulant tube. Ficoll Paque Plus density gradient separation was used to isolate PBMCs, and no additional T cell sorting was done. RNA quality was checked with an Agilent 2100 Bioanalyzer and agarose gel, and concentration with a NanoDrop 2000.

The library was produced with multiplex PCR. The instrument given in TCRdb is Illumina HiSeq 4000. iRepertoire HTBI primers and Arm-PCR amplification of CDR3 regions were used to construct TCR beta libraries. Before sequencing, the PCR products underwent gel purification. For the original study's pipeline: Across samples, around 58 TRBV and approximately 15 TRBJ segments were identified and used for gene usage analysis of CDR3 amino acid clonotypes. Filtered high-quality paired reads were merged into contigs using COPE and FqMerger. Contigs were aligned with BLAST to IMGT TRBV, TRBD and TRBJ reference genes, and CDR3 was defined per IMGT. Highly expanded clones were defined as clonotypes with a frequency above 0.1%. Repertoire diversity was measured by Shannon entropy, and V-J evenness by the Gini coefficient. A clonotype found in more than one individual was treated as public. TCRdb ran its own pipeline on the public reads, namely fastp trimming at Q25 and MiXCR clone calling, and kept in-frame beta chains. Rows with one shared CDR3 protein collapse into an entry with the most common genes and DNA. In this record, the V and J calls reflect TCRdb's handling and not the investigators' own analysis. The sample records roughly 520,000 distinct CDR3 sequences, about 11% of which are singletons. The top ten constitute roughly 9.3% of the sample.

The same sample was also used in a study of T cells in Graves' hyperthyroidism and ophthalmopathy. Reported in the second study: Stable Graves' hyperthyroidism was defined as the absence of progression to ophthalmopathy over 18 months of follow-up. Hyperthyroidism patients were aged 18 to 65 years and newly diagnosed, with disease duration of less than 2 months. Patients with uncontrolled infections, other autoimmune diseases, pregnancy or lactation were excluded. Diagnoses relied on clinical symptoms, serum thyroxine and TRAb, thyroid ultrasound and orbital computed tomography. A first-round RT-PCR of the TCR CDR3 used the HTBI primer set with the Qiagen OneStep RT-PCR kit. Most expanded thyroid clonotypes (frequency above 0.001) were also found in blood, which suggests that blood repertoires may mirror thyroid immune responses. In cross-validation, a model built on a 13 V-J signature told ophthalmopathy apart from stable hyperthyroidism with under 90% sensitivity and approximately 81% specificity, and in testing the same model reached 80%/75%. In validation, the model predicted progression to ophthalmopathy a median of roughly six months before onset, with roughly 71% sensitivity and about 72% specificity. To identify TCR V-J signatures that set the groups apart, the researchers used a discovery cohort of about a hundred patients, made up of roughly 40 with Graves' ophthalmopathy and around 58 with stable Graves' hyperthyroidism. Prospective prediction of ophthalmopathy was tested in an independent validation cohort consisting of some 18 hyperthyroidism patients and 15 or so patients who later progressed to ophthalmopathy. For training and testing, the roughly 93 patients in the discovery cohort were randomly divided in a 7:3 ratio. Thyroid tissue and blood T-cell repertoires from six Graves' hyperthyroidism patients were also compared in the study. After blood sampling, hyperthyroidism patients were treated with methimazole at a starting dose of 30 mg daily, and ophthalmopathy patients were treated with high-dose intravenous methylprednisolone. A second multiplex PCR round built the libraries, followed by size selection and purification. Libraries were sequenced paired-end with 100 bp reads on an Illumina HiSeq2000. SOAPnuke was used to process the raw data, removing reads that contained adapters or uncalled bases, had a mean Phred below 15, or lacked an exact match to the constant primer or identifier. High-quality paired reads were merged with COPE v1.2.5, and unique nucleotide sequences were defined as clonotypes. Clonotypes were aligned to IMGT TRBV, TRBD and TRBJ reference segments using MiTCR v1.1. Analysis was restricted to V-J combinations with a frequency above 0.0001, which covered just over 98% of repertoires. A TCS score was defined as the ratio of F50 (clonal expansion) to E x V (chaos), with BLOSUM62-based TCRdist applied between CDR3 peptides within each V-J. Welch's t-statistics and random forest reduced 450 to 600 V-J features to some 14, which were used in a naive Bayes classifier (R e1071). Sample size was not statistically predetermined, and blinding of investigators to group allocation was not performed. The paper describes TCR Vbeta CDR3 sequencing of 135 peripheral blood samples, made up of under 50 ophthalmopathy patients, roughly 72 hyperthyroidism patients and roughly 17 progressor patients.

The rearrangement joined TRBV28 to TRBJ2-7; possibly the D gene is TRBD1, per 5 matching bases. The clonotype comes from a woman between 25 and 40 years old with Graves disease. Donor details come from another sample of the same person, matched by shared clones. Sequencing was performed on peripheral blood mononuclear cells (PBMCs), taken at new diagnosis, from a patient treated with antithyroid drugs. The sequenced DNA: TGTGCCAGCAGCGACAGCGTACGAACCTACGAGCAGTACTTC. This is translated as CASSDSVRTYEQYF.